The present T cell receptor beta chain was sequenced within a study of a mutant IDH1 vaccine in newly diagnosed glioma. Turning to the study itself: Earlier care involved radiotherapy, temozolomide, or both, and the majority received both.

Regarding time point: week 5, during vaccination. Alongside topical imiquimod, each dose of vaccine comprised 300 ug of mutant IDH1 20-mer peptide. The protocol was immunoSEQ multiplex PCR, while the TCRdb copy is restricted to in-frame clones and leaves out a portion. Of 56,000 or so clones listed, around 80% were seen once; the top ten hold about 1.8%. Details on this clone: Its antigen remains unidentified.

The V segment lost 4 bases and the J segment 10 bases; nucleotides outside the gene matches: 7. Germline CDR1 reads SGHRS; CDR2 reads YFSETQ. This CDR3 spans 12 amino acids. The receptor was isolated from a woman between 40 and 50 years old with glioma. This specimen consisted of PBMCs, obtained from a glioma patient whose treatment included an IDH1 peptide vaccine. The J gene is TRBJ1-1, the V gene TRBV5-1; TRBD1 matches 7 bases. CDR3 sequence: CASSAGQAVAFF. CDR3 bases: TGCGCCAGCAGCGCCGGACAGGCGGTAGCTTTCTTT.